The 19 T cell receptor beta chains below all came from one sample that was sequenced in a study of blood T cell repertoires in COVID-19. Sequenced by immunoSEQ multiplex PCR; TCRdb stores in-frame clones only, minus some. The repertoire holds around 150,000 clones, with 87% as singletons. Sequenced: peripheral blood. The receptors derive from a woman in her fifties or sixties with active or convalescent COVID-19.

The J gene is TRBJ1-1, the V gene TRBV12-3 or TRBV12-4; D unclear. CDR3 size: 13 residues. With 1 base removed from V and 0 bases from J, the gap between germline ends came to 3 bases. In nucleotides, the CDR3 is TGTGCCAGCAGTTTAGGCGTGAACACTGAAGCTTTCTTT. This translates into CASSLGVNTEAFF.

The chain's CDR3 is CASSLQGGVGANEKLFF. The CDR3, as DNA: TGCGCCAGCAGCTTGCAAGGGGGGGTCGGAGCTAATGAAAAACTGTTTTTT. This chain joins TRBV5-1 and TRBJ1-4, with D possibly being TRBD1 (6 bases). This CDR3 has 17 residues. The V end was cut by 1 base, the J end by 3 bases, with 16 bases between. Germline V lookup: CDR1 SGHRS, CDR2 YFSETQ. Together with reference TRBV5-1 and TRBJ1-4, the CDR3 gives the full variable domain: KAGVTQTPRYLIKTRGQQVTLSCSPISGHRSVSWYQQTPGQGLQFLFEYFSETQRNKGNFPGRFSGRQFSNSRSEMNVSTLELGDSALYLCASSLQGGVGANEKLFFGSGTQLSVL.

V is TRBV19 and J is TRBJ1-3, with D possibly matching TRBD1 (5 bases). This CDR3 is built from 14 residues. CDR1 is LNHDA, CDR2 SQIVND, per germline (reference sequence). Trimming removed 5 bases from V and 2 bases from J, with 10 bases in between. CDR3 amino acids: CASSDGGAGNTIYF. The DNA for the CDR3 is TGTGCCAGTAGTGACGGGGGGGCTGGAAACACCATATATTTT.

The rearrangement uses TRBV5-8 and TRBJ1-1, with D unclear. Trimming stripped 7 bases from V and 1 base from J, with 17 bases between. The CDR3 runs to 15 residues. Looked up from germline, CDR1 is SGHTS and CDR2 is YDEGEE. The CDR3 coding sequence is TGTGCCAGCCGTCCGTATGGTGAGGAGAACACTGAAGCTTTCTTT. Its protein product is CASRPYGEENTEAFF.

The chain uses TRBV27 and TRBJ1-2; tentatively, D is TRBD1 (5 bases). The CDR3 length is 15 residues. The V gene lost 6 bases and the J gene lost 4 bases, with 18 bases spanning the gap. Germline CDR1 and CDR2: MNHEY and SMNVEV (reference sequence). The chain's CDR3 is CASSPRLDSPYGYTF. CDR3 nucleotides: TGTGCCAGCAGCCCGAGACTTGACAGTCCCTATGGCTACACCTTC.

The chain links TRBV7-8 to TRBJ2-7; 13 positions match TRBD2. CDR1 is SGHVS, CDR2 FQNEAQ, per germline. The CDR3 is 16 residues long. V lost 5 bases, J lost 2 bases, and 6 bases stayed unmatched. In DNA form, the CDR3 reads TGTGCCAGCAGCCCGGGACTAGCGGGGACCGCCTACGAGCAGTACTTC. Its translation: CASSPGLAGTAYEQYF.

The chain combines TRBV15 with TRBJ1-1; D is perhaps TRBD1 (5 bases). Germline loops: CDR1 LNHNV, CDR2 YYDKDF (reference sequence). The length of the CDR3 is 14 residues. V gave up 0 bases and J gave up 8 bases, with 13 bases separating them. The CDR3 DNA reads TGTGCCACCAGCAGAGATACCTCGGGGGGGGAAGCTTTCTTT. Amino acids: CATSRDTSGGEAFF.

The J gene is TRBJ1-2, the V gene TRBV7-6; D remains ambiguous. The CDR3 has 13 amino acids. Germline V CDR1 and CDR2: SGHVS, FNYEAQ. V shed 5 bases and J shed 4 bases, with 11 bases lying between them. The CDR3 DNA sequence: TGTGCCAGCAGCCTGGACTCGACCTATGGCTACACCTTC. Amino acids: CASSLDSTYGYTF.

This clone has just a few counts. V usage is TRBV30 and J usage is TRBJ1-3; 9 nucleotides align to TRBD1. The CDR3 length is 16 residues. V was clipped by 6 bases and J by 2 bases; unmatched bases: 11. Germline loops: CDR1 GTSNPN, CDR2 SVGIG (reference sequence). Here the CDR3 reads CACARDRVIAGNTIYF. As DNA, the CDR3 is TGTGCCTGTGCCCGGGACAGGGTAATTGCTGGAAACACCATATATTTT. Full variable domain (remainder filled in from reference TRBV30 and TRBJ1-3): SQTIHQWPATLVQPVGSPLSLECTVEGTSNPNLYWYRQAAGRGLQLLFYSVGIGQISSEVPQNLSASRPQDRQFILSSKKLLLSDSGFYLCACARDRVIAGNTIYFGEGSWLTVV.

The CDR3 DNA sequence: TGTGCCAGCAGCCCAGGGGGAGGAAATGAGCAGTTCTTC. This encodes CASSPGGGNEQFF. This chain connects TRBV7-9 to TRBJ2-1; tentative D call: TRBD1 (7 bases). The CDR3 consists of 13 residues. V lost 5 bases and J 7 bases, leaving 12 bases between the germline ends. Germline V gives CDR1 SEHNR, CDR2 FQNEAQ (reference sequence).

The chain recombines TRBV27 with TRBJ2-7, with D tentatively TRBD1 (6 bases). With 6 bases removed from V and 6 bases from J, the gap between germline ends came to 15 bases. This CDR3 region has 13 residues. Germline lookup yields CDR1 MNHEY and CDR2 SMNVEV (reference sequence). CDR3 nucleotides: TGTGCCAGCAGGACACAGGGTTGGGGCGAGCAGTACTTC. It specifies CASRTQGWGEQYF.

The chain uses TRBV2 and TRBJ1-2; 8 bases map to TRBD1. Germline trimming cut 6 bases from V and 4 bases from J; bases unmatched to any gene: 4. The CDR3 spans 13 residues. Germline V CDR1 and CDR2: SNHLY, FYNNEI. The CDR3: CASRDDRGYGYTF. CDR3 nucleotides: TGTGCCAGCAGAGACGACAGGGGCTATGGCTACACCTTC.

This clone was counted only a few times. CDR3 in amino acids: CASSIAGRTSGANVLTF. The CDR3, as DNA: TGTGCCAGTAGTATAGCCGGCAGGACATCTGGGGCCAACGTCCTGACTTTC. V is TRBV19 and J is TRBJ2-6, with a tentative D call TRBD1 (5 bases). The V and J ends lost 1 base and 1 base respectively, with 11 bases between them. CDR3 length: 17 amino acids. Germline lookup yields CDR1 LNHDA and CDR2 SQIVND (reference sequence).

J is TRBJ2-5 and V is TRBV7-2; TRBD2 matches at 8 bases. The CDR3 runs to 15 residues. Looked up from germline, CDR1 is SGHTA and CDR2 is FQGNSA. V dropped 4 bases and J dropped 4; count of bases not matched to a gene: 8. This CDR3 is CASSSLRGGGETQYF. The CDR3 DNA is TGTGCCAGCAGCTCACTACGGGGGGGCGGAGAGACCCAGTACTTC.

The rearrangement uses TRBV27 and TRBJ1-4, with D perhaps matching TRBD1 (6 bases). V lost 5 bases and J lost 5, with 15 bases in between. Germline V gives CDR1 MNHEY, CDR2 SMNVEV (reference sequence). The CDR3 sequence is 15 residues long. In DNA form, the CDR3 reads TGTGCCAGCAGTGCCCGACAGGTCGACAATGAAAAACTGTTTTTT. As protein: CASSARQVDNEKLFF.

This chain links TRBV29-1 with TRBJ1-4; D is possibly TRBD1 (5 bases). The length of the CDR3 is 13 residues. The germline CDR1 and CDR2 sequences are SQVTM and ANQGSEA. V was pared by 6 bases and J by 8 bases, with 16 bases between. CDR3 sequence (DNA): TGCAGCGTCGCGAAAGGGGAAAGAGAAAAACTGTTTTTT. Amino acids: CSVAKGEREKLFF.

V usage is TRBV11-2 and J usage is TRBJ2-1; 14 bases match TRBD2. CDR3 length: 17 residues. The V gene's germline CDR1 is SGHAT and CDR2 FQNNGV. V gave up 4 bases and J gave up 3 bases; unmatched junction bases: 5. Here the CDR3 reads CASSSTSGGAFYNEQFF. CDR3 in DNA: TGTGCCAGCAGCTCGACTAGCGGGGGGGCGTTCTACAATGAGCAGTTCTTC.

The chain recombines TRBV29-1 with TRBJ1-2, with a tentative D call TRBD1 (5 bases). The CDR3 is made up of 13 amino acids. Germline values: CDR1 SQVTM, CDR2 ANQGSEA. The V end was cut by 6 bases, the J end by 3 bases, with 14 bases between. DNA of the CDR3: TGCAGCGTCGCAGTCTCAGGGTACTATGGCTACACCTTC. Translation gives CSVAVSGYYGYTF.

In DNA form, the CDR3 reads TGTGCCAGCAGTGAATTTGCAGTAGATACGCAGTATTTT. This sequence encodes CASSEFAVDTQYF. The rearrangement uses TRBV25-1 and TRBJ2-3, with unresolved D. Trimming removed 1 base from V and 5 bases from J, with 7 bases in between. CDR3 length: 13 residues. The germline V gene encodes CDR1 MGHDK and CDR2 SYGVNS.